The clone carrying this T cell receptor (beta chain) has a handful of counts. Antigen: not known. The record originates from a study of post-analysis software for immune sequencing data. General observations from the study: There was significantly lower normalized Chao1 diversity in multiple sclerosis patients than in controls. By F measure, samples from a shared preparation batch strongly co-clustered. Among several TRBV segments more frequent in patients than controls were TRBV5-6, TRBV5-1 and TRBV20-1.

The CDR3 sequence is 11 residues long. With 1 base removed from V and 12 bases from J, the gap between germline ends came to 7 bases. Sequencing libraries made from TCR beta cDNA carried unique molecular identifiers. It was from roughly 1.1 to 9.2 million T cells that 500,000 or so cDNA molecules came. TCRdb reprocessed the PCR reads with MiXCR, giving one entry per CDR3 protein. The sample yields 650,000 to 900,000 distinct CDR3 sequences, about half seen once. Sequencing used blood. The clonotype was recovered from a girl between 10 and 17 years old with multiple sclerosis. The chain links TRBV12-3 or TRBV12-4 to TRBJ2-4, with D uncertain. This chain's CDR3 is CASSLGPHQYF. The CDR3 DNA reads as TGTGCCAGCAGTTTAGGCCCACATCAGTACTTC.